The entry below describes one T cell receptor beta chain. Its target is unknown. The primer mix had 60 Vbeta and 13 Jbeta primers. Clones were sequenced by immunoSEQ multiplex PCR, and TCRdb holds only the in-frame ones, with some missing. The table shows about 160,000 clones, with 75% to 80% occurring only once. CDR1 is SGHTA and CDR2 is FQGNSA in the germline V gene. The CDR3 consists of 14 residues. V lost 1 base and J 8 bases, leaving 12 bases between the germline ends. The data were taken from a study of cytomegalovirus exposure and HLA in healthy donors. Findings and caveats of the study: It was 150 to 200 TCR beta chains that were listed as cytomegalovirus-associated. In an earlier analysis, about 87% or about 30%: the productive usage of most TCR beta V segments. Later on, an analysis showed TCR association rates differing by HLA locus, with DRB1 the most and HLA-C the fewest. Researchers reported that a few CMV-associated chains were confirmed in vitro as CMV antigen-specific.

The sample comprised PBMCs. This receptor was taken from a woman aged 50 to 65 in good health and CMV-seropositive. The gene calls are TRBV7-2 and TRBJ2-1, with D tentatively TRBD2 (6 bases). CDR3 region: CASSLEGGEDEQFF. CDR3 DNA: TGTGCCAGCAGCTTAGAAGGAGGGGAAGATGAGCAGTTCTTC.